In its sample, the clone carrying this TCR beta chain was seen once. Its antigen remains unidentified. The record originates from a study of blood T cells in healthy people across ages. Study-level findings and limits: Diversity estimates drawn from one million T cells were deemed underestimates. Higher diversity and more naive CD4+ cells were features of long-lived donors, compared to aged donors.

This CDR3 contains 13 residues. Germline loops: CDR1 KGHSH, CDR2 LQKENI. Alongside a J-beta primer mix, a sample-barcoded 5' primer served in a second PCR lasting about 7 to 12 cycles. A tag from a template-switch adaptor with 12 random nucleotides marked each cDNA molecule. Any given sample supplied a minimum of 3 million CDR3-containing paired-end reads. In TCRdb, the 5' RACE reads were re-called with MiXCR into one record per CDR3 protein. The table lists roughly 2 million distinct CDR3 sequences, roughly 52% of them singletons. This chain links TRBV18 with TRBJ2-4; D is ambiguous. The J call may be wrong; the DNA end is better matched by TRBJ2-5. Sequencing used blood. This TCR came from a woman aged 40 to 49 in good health. The CDR3 here is CASSLMWAETQYF. In DNA, the CDR3 is TGTGCCAGCTCACTTATGTGGGCTGAGACCCAGTACTTC.